This is a list of T cell receptor beta chains from one sample in a study of read filtering for tumor transcriptome and immune sequencing. TCRdb processed the reads anew with MiXCR; each CDR3 protein has one entry. The sample records about 58,000 distinct CDR3 sequences, 9% to 15% being singletons. Specimen: a population of CD138-negative cells sorted from bone marrow. The origin of the receptors is a donor at least 40 years old with multiple myeloma. Each CDR3 is given with its conserved first and last residue. Each record gives: D gene, V gene, J gene, clone size, CDR3 DNA, CDR3 protein. The D gene is left open where the match is weak. Clone size is stated in some rows and not others, as once, few, many or a class when expanded.

D: NA
V: TRBV20-1
J: TRBJ2-3
size: many
DNA: TGCAGTGCTAGAAGGCCCCTCTCTTTCACAGATACGCAGTATTTT
CDR3: CSARRPLSFTDTQYF

D: NA
V: TRBV19
J: TRBJ1-2
size: large
DNA: TGTGCCAGTAGTATACCTTTCACGGAAGCTAACTATGGCTACACCTTC
CDR3: CASSIPFTEANYGYTF

D: NA
V: TRBV2
J: TRBJ2-4
size: many
DNA: TGTGCCAGCAAAAAAGACCTAGCCAAAAACATTCAGTACTTC
CDR3: CASKKDLAKNIQYF

D: NA
V: TRBV10-3
J: TRBJ2-1
size: large
DNA: TGTGCCATCAGTGCGAGGCGGAACAATGAGCAGTTCTTC
CDR3: CAISARRNNEQFF

D: NA
V: TRBV4-1
J: TRBJ2-2
size: many
DNA: TGCGCCAGCAGCCCAAGGGGGTCGACGGACTCGAACACCGGGGAGCTGTTTTTT
CDR3: CASSPRGSTDSNTGELFF

D: TRBD1
V: TRBV7-2
J: TRBJ2-3
size: few
DNA: TGTGCCAGCAGCCCTAGGCGGGCAGGGGGCGCAGATACGCAGTATTTT
CDR3: CASSPRRAGGADTQYF

D: NA
V: TRBV29-1
J: TRBJ2-6
size: NA
DNA: TGCAGCGTTGAATCAGTCTCTGGGGCCAACGTCCTGACTTTC
CDR3: CSVESVSGANVLTF

D: TRBD1
V: TRBV3-1
J: TRBJ2-5
size: many
DNA: TGTGCCAGCACCCAAGGGACAGTCAGAATTGAGACCCAGTACTTC
CDR3: CASTQGTVRIETQYF

D: TRBD1
V: TRBV5-1
J: TRBJ1-1
size: many
DNA: TGCGCCAGCAGCACGGGACAGGGCATTGAAGCTTTCTTT
CDR3: CASSTGQGIEAFF

D: NA
V: TRBV5-6
J: TRBJ2-5
size: NA
DNA: TGTGCCAGCAGCCTAACCACCTCCGGCGAGGGGGAGACCCAGTACTTC
CDR3: CASSLTTSGEGETQYF

D: NA
V: TRBV20-1
J: TRBJ2-7
size: NA
DNA: TGCAGTGCTAATCGACAGTCCTACGAGCAGTACTTC
CDR3: CSANRQSYEQYF

D: NA
V: TRBV7-8
J: TRBJ1-1
size: many
DNA: TGTGCCAGCAGCTTGGGGACCGGGACGAATTTTGTAAACACTGAAGCTTTCTTT
CDR3: CASSLGTGTNFVNTEAFF

D: NA
V: TRBV20-1
J: TRBJ2-1
size: many
DNA: TGCAGTGCTACCAGGGGTGAGCAGTTCTTC
CDR3: CSATRGEQFF

D: NA
V: TRBV30
J: TRBJ2-1
size: NA
DNA: TGTGCCTGGAGTGCGCAGGGGAGGTGGGGCGATGAGCAGTTCTTC
CDR3: CAWSAQGRWGDEQFF

D: NA
V: TRBV5-1
J: TRBJ1-5
size: many
DNA: TGCGCCAGCAGCCCTGAGGGTAAGAGCAATCAGCCCCAGCATTTT
CDR3: CASSPEGKSNQPQHF

D: TRBD2
V: TRBV7-2
J: TRBJ2-7
size: many
DNA: TGTGCCAGCAGTTTTAGCGGGAACGAGCAGTACTTC
CDR3: CASSFSGNEQYF

D: NA
V: TRBV11-3
J: TRBJ2-1
size: few
DNA: TGTGCCAGCAGCTTAGGGTCAAGCTCCTACAATGAGCAGTTCTTC
CDR3: CASSLGSSSYNEQFF

D: NA
V: TRBV11-2
J: TRBJ2-2
size: many
DNA: TGTGCCAGCAGCTTAGAGAGGATAAACACCGGGGAGCTGTTTTTT
CDR3: CASSLERINTGELFF

D: NA
V: TRBV29-1
J: TRBJ2-5
size: many
DNA: TGCAGCGTTGAAGATCGGCAGTACCAAGAGACCCAGTACTTC
CDR3: CSVEDRQYQETQYF

D: NA
V: TRBV6-6
J: TRBJ1-2
size: NA
DNA: TGTGCCAGCAGTTCCCCCAGGGAATCAGGCTACACCTTC
CDR3: CASSSPRESGYTF

D: NA
V: TRBV20-1
J: TRBJ2-3
size: many
DNA: TGCAGTGCTGATACTTCTGCGGGGTACACAGATACGCAGTATTTT
CDR3: CSADTSAGYTDTQYF

D: TRBD2
V: TRBV29-1
J: TRBJ2-3
size: NA
DNA: TGCAGCGTTGGGGGGGGTAATACGCAGTATTTT
CDR3: CSVGGGNTQYF

D: NA
V: TRBV30
J: TRBJ1-2
size: many
DNA: TGTGCCTGGATTGGCAGGGGAAACTATGGCTACACCTTC
CDR3: CAWIGRGNYGYTF

D: NA
V: TRBV7-9
J: TRBJ1-1
size: NA
DNA: TGTGCCAGCAGCTTAAGGAAGCCAGCTAGTCCGAACACTGAAGCTTTCTTT
CDR3: CASSLRKPASPNTEAFF

D: NA
V: TRBV7-2
J: TRBJ2-2
size: many
DNA: TGTGCCAGCAGCCCCATCCGGTGGAACACCGGGGAGCTGTTTTTT
CDR3: CASSPIRWNTGELFF

D: NA
V: TRBV20-1
J: TRBJ2-7
size: NA
DNA: TGCGCAGGACACAGGACCTACGAGCAGTACTTC
CDR3: CAGHRTYEQYF

D: NA
V: TRBV5-1
J: TRBJ1-4
size: many
DNA: TGCGCCAGCAGCTTCGAGGGCGGTATCGGTGAAAAACTGTTTTTT
CDR3: CASSFEGGIGEKLFF

D: NA
V: TRBV19
J: TRBJ1-5
size: NA
DNA: TGTGCCAGTAGTATAGGGCAGGGAAGAAGTCAGCCCCAGCATTTT
CDR3: CASSIGQGRSQPQHF

D: NA
V: TRBV12-3/TRBV12-4
J: TRBJ1-5
size: many
DNA: TGTGCCAGCAGATCGGGACAAAATCAGCCCCAGCATTTT
CDR3: CASRSGQNQPQHF

D: NA
V: TRBV11-1
J: TRBJ1-2
size: NA
DNA: TGTGCCAGCGGCCCAGACTTGGACGGCTTGTTCGGCTACACCTTC
CDR3: CASGPDLDGLFGYTF

D: TRBD1
V: TRBV7-8
J: TRBJ1-4
size: many
DNA: TGTGCCTCCCAAAGACAGGGAAGTGAAAAACTGTTTTTT
CDR3: CASQRQGSEKLFF

D: NA
V: TRBV6-4
J: TRBJ1-2
size: many
DNA: TGTGCCAGCAGTGAATGGTTGGGGCAGTTCTATGGCTACACCTTC
CDR3: CASSEWLGQFYGYTF

D: TRBD1
V: TRBV10-2
J: TRBJ2-1
size: NA
DNA: TGCGCCAGTGGGTCGACAGGGAGTAATGAGCAGTTCTTC
CDR3: CASGSTGSNEQFF

D: NA
V: TRBV29-1
J: TRBJ2-7
size: many
DNA: TGCAGCGTTGTAGTTGTTGGACTAACTGACTACGAGCAGTACTTC
CDR3: CSVVVVGLTDYEQYF

D: TRBD1
V: TRBV6-1
J: TRBJ1-1
size: few
DNA: TGTGCCAGCAGGTACACAGGGGGCACTGAAGCTTTCTTT
CDR3: CASRYTGGTEAFF

D: NA
V: TRBV2
J: TRBJ1-1
size: many
DNA: TGTGCCAGCAGGTCGCAAGGGCAGGGTGCTGAAGCTTTCTTT
CDR3: CASRSQGQGAEAFF

D: NA
V: TRBV5-1
J: TRBJ1-5
size: many
DNA: TGCGCCAGCAGCCCCTCCTACAGCGATAGCAATCAGCCCCAGCATTTT
CDR3: CASSPSYSDSNQPQHF

D: NA
V: TRBV5-1
J: TRBJ1-1
size: many
DNA: TGCGCCAGCAGCCGTATTAACACTGAAGCTTTCTTT
CDR3: CASSRINTEAFF

D: NA
V: TRBV6-4
J: TRBJ1-2
size: many
DNA: TGTGCCAGCGGGGGGTTTGGCTACACCTTC
CDR3: CASGGFGYTF

D: NA
V: TRBV29-1
J: TRBJ2-2
size: many
DNA: TGCAGCGTGGGGCAGTTAAACACCGGGGAGCTGTTTTTT
CDR3: CSVGQLNTGELFF

D: TRBD2
V: TRBV11-2
J: TRBJ2-7
size: many
DNA: TGTGCCAGCAGCCCCGGGACAGGGTTGATCGGGACTAGCGGGGGCCTACCCTACGAGCAGTACTTC
CDR3: CASSPGTGLIGTSGGLPYEQYF

D: TRBD1
V: TRBV7-8
J: TRBJ2-4
size: NA
DNA: TGTGCCAGCAGCTCCGACGACAGGGCGGTTGAAATTCAGTACTTC
CDR3: CASSSDDRAVEIQYF

D: TRBD1
V: TRBV5-1
J: TRBJ1-1
size: many
DNA: TGCGCCAGCAGGACAGGGGGCGCAGGGACTGAAGCTTTCTTT
CDR3: CASRTGGAGTEAFF

D: NA
V: TRBV11-1
J: TRBJ2-2
size: many
DNA: TGTGCCAGCAGCTTACCCAGGATCGCCGGGGAGCTGTTTTTT
CDR3: CASSLPRIAGELFF

D: NA
V: TRBV7-9
J: TRBJ2-7
size: many
DNA: TGTGCCAGCAGCTCCAAGGCAGGGATTACCTACGAGCAGTACTTC
CDR3: CASSSKAGITYEQYF

D: NA
V: TRBV9
J: TRBJ1-5
size: NA
DNA: TGTGCCAGCAGCGTAGGAATCGGGCAGCCCCAGCATTTT
CDR3: CASSVGIGQPQHF

D: TRBD1
V: TRBV25-1
J: TRBJ1-2
size: few
DNA: TGTGCCAGCAGCCCCCGGACAGGAATTAACTATGGCTACACCTTC
CDR3: CASSPRTGINYGYTF

D: TRBD1
V: TRBV7-9
J: TRBJ1-1
size: many
DNA: TGTGCCAGCAGCCGACAGGGGCGGGACACTGAAGCTTTCTTT
CDR3: CASSRQGRDTEAFF

D: NA
V: TRBV11-2
J: TRBJ1-1
size: many
DNA: TGTGCCAGCAGCCCTTGGCCCCGAACCACTGAAGCTTTCTTT
CDR3: CASSPWPRTTEAFF

D: NA
V: TRBV29-1
J: TRBJ1-5
size: many
DNA: TGCAGCGTTGTGCAGCAGGGGAGCAATCAGCCCCAGCATTTT
CDR3: CSVVQQGSNQPQHF

D: NA
V: TRBV7-9
J: TRBJ2-2
size: many
DNA: TGTGCCAGCAGCTCCCGGGCTGGGCTAGAGAGACTGTTTTTT
CDR3: CASSSRAGLERLFF

D: TRBD1
V: TRBV11-2
J: TRBJ1-1
size: NA
DNA: TGTGCCAGCAGCTTCCAGGGGGAGCTCATGAACACTGAAGCTGTCTTT
CDR3: CASSFQGELMNTEAVF